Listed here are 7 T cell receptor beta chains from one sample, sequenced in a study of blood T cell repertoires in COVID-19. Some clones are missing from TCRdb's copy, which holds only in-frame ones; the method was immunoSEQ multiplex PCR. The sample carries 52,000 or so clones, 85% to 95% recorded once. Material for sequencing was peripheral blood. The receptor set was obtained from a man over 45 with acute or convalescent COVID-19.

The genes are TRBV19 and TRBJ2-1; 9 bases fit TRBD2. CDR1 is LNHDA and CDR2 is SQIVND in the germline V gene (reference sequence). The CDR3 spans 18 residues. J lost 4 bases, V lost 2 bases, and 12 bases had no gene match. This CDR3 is CASSIIGRVSGSYNEQFF. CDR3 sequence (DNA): TGTGCCAGTAGTATAATCGGTCGGGTTAGCGGGAGTTACAATGAGCAGTTCTTC.

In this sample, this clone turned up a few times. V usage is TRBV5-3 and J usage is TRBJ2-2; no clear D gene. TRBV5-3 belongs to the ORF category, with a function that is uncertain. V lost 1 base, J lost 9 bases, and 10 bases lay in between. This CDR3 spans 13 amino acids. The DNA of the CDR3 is TGTGCCAGAAGCTTGCAGTACAGTCGGGAGCTGTTTTTT. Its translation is CARSLQYSRELFF.

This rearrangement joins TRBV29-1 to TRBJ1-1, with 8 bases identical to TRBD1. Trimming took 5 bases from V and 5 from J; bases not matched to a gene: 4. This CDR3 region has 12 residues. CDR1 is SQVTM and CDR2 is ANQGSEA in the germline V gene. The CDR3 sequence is CSVMTGVTEAFF. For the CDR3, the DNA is TGCAGCGTTATGACAGGGGTGACTGAAGCTTTCTTT.

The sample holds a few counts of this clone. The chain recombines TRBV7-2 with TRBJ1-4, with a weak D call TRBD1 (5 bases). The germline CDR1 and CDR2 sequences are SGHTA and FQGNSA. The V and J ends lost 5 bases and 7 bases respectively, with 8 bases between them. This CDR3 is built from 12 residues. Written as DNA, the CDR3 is TGTGCCAGCAGCGGGGGGGGTGAAAAACTGTTTTTT. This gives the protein CASSGGGEKLFF. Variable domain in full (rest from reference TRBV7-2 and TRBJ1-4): GAGVSQSPSNKVTEKGKDVELRCDPISGHTALYWYRQSLGQGLEFLIYFQGNSAPDKSGLPSDRFSAERTGGSVSTLTIQRTQQEDSAVYLCASSGGGEKLFFGSGTQLSVL.

The CDR3 reads CSVQGLGGYTF. The CDR3 DNA follows: TGCAGCGTACAGGGCTTGGGTGGCTACACCTTC. This chain links TRBV29-1 with TRBJ1-2; TRBD1 might be the D (6 bases). Germline V CDR1 and CDR2: SQVTM, ANQGSEA. Trimming took 6 bases from V and 7 from J, leaving 12 bases between them. CDR3 length: 11 residues.

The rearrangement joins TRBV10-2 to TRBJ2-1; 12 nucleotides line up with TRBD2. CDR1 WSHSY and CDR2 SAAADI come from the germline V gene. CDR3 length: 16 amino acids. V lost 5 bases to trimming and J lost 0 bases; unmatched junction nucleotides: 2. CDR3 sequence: CASSRLAGDSYNEQFF. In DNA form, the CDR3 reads TGCGCCAGCAGTCGACTAGCGGGAGACTCCTACAATGAGCAGTTCTTC.

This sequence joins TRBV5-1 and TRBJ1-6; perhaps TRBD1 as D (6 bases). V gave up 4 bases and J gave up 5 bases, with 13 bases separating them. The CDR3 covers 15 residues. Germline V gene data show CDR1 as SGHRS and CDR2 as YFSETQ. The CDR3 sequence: CASSVTGLDNSPLHF. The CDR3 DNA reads TGCGCCAGCAGCGTGACAGGCCTTGATAATTCACCCCTCCACTTT.